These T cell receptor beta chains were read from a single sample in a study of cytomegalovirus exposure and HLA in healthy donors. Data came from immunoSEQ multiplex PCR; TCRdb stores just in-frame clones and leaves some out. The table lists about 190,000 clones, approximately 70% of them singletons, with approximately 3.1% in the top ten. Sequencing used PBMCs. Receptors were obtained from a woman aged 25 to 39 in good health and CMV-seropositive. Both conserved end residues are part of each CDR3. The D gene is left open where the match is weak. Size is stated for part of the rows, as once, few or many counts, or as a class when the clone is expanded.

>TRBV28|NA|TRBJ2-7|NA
CASSLVAGAHEQYF
TGTGCCAGCAGTTTAGTTGCAGGGGCGCACGAGCAGTACTTC
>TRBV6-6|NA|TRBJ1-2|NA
CASSPREAPNYGYTF
TGTGCCAGCAGTCCTCGGGAAGCCCCCAACTATGGCTACACCTTC
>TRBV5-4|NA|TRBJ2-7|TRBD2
CASSSTSGESYEQYF
TGTGCCAGCAGCTCGACTAGCGGGGAATCCTACGAGCAGTACTTC
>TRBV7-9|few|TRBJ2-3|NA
CASRTEASTDTQYF
TGTGCCAGCAGGACGGAGGCCTCCACAGATACGCAGTATTTT
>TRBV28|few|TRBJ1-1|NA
CASSPPSMNTEAFF
TGTGCCAGCAGTCCGCCAAGCATGAACACTGAAGCTTTCTTT
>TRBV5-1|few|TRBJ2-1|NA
CASSFLESSYNEQFF
TGCGCCAGCTCTTTCCTAGAGAGCTCCTACAATGAGCAGTTCTTC
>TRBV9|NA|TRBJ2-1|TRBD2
CASSGHLAGANEQFF
TGTGCCAGCAGCGGTCACTTGGCGGGAGCGAATGAGCAGTTCTTC
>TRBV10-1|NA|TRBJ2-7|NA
CASSDRGNSYEQYF
TGCGCCAGCAGTGATCGGGGAAACTCCTACGAGCAGTACTTC
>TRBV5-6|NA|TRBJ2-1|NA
CASSLRRDAEQFF
TGTGCCAGCAGCTTAAGGCGGGACGCTGAGCAGTTCTTC
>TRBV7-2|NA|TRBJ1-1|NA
CASSLMEGVMNTEAFF
TGTGCCAGCAGCTTAATGGAAGGGGTCATGAACACTGAAGCTTTCTTT
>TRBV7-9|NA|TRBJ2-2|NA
CASRTWGSGDTNTGELFF
TGTGCCAGCAGAACCTGGGGTAGCGGAGATACTAACACCGGGGAGCTGTTTTTT
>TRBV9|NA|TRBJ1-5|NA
CASSPQADINQPQHF
TGTGCCAGCAGCCCCCAGGCGGACATCAATCAGCCCCAGCATTTT
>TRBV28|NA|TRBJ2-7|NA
CASTGSYEQYF
TGTGCCAGCACGGGTTCCTACGAGCAGTACTTC
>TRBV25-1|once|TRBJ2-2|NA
CASSEYPGHRELFF
TGTGCCAGCAGTGAATATCCAGGGCACCGGGAGCTGTTTTTT
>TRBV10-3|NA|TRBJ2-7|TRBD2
CAITPTSGSYEQYF
TGTGCCATCACTCCGACTAGCGGGTCCTACGAGCAGTACTTC
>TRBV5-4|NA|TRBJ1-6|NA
CASSLPNSPLHF
TGTGCCAGCAGCCTTCCTAATTCACCCCTCCACTTT
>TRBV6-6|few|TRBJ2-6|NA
CASRKRESGANVLTF
TGTGCCAGCAGGAAAAGAGAATCTGGGGCCAACGTCCTGACTTTC
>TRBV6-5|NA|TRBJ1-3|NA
CASSYVGRNSGNTIYF
TGTGCCAGCAGTTACGTCGGCAGGAACTCTGGAAACACCATATATTTT
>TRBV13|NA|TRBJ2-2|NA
CASSLRSVSTGELFF
TGTGCCAGCAGCCTAAGGAGCGTGAGCACCGGGGAGCTGTTTTTT
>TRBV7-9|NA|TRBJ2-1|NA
CASSLPSNEQFF
TGTGCCAGCAGCCTACCAAGCAATGAGCAGTTCTTC
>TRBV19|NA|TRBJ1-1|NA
CASSHSRGNEAFF
TGTGCCAGTAGTCATAGTAGGGGGAATGAAGCTTTCTTT
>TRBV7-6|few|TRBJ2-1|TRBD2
CASSASGRLGSYNEQFF
TGTGCCAGCAGCGCTAGCGGGAGGTTGGGATCCTACAATGAGCAGTTCTTC
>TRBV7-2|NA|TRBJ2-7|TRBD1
CASSRRDRESYEQYF
TGTGCCAGCAGCCGAAGGGACAGGGAGAGCTACGAGCAGTACTTC